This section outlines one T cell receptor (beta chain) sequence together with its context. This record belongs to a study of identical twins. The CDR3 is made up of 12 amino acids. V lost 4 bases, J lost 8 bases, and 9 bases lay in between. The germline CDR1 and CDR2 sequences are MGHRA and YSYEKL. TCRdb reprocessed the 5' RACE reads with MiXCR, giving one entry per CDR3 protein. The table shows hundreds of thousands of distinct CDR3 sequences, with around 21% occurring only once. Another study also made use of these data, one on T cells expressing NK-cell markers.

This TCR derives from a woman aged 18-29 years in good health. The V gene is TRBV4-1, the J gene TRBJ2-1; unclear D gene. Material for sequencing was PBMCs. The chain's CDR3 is CASSRPVDEQFF. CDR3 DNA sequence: TGCGCCAGCAGCCGGCCAGTCGATGAGCAGTTCTTC.